This passage covers 13 T cell receptor beta chains from one sample sequenced in a study of blood T cell repertoires in COVID-19. TCRdb's copy holds only in-frame clones and misses some; the assay was immunoSEQ multiplex PCR. The profile shows about 270,000 clones, around nine tenths of them singletons. The material sequenced was peripheral blood. Source of these receptors: a man in his forties with active or convalescent COVID-19.

The V gene is TRBV4-1, the J gene TRBJ2-7; D might be TRBD1 (6 bases). The CDR3 contains 16 residues. V lost 1 base and J lost 4, with 17 bases in between. Looked up from germline, CDR1 is MGHRA and CDR2 is YSYEKL. CDR3 in DNA: TGCGCCAGCAGCCAAGTAGGGGGAAGACTCCCATACGAGCAGTACTTC. It codes for CASSQVGGRLPYEQYF.

V usage is TRBV30 and J usage is TRBJ1-4; TRBD1 matches at 9 bases. CDR3 length: 14 amino acids. J gave up 6 bases and V 1 base, and 3 bases lay outside the gene matches. Germline CDR1 reads GTSNPN; CDR2 reads SVGIG (reference sequence). The CDR3 protein is CAWSGTGADEKLFF. The CDR3 nucleotides are TGTGCCTGGAGTGGGACAGGGGCGGATGAAAAACTGTTTTTT.

This clone was recorded only once. Other DNA sequences of this sample code for an identical CDR3. This chain links TRBV7-3 with TRBJ2-7; possibly TRBD2 for D (6 bases). The CDR3 is 14 residues long. Trimming took off 5 bases at V and 1 base at J, with 12 bases between the two ends. The germline V gene has CDR1 SGHTA and CDR2 FQGTGA. CDR3 amino acids: CASSPTGGSYEQYF. CDR3 nucleotides: TGTGCCAGCAGCCCCACCGGGGGTTCCTACGAGCAGTACTTC.

The chain couples TRBV9 to TRBJ1-3, with D possibly matching TRBD1 (5 bases). Germline values: CDR1 SGDLS, CDR2 YYNGEE. V lost 4 bases, J lost 4 bases, and 12 bases lay in between. The CDR3 is made up of 14 amino acids. The CDR3 protein is CASSPSTVGNTIYF. The CDR3 nucleotides read TGTGCCAGCAGCCCGTCGACAGTAGGAAACACCATATATTTT.

This clone is a singleton in its sample. This rearrangement joins TRBV5-4 to TRBJ2-2; 7 nucleotides match TRBD1. V gave up 3 bases and J gave up 3 bases; unmatched junction bases: 2. CDR3 length: 14 residues. Germline V gene data show CDR1 as SGHNT and CDR2 as YYREEE (reference sequence). CDR3 nucleotides: TGTGCCAGCAGCTCGGGACAGTACACCGGGGAGCTGTTTTTT. Amino acid sequence: CASSSGQYTGELFF. Drawing the rest from reference TRBV5-4 and TRBJ2-2, the complete variable domain is ETGVTQSPTHLIKTRGQQVTLRCSSQSGHNTVSWYQQALGQGPQFIFQYYREEENGRGNFPPRFSGLQFPNYSSELNVNALELDDSALYLCASSSGQYTGELFFGEGSRLTVL.

The V call is TRBV13, the J call TRBJ2-7; TRBD2 aligns across 13 bases. CDR1 PRHDT and CDR2 FYEKMQ come from the germline V gene (reference sequence). The CDR3 totals 15 residues. The J segment lost 5 bases and the V segment lost 3 bases, leaving 4 bases of the junction unmatched. Written as DNA, the CDR3 is TGTGCCAGCAGCTTTACTAGCGGGAGGGACCACGAGCAGTACTTC. Protein sequence: CASSFTSGRDHEQYF.

The gene calls are TRBV5-1 and TRBJ2-5, with D tentatively TRBD2 (6 bases). In germline, CDR1 is SGHRS, CDR2 YFSETQ. CDR3 size: 14 residues. Trimming shortened V by 4 bases and J by 3 bases, and 13 bases separated the two germline ends. CDR3 loop: CASSGGDFEETQYF. The CDR3 DNA is TGCGCCAGCAGCGGCGGGGATTTTGAAGAGACCCAGTACTTC. The entire variable domain, with the rest obtained from reference TRBV5-1 and TRBJ2-5, is as follows: KAGVTQTPRYLIKTRGQQVTLSCSPISGHRSVSWYQQTPGQGLQFLFEYFSETQRNKGNFPGRFSGRQFSNSRSEMNVSTLELGDSALYLCASSGGDFEETQYFGPGTRLLVL.

With regard to this clone: At one boundary the junction diverges from the germline segment, which might be a read error. The V call is TRBV28, the J call TRBJ2-3; a possible D gene is TRBD2 (5 bases). CDR1 is MDHEN, CDR2 SYDVKM, per germline. The CDR3 runs to 12 residues. CDR3 coding DNA: TGTGCCAGCAGATCGGACTCCCCGGTCCTGGATTTT. Translation gives CASRSDSPVLDF.

J is TRBJ2-2 and V is TRBV28; TRBD2 is a possible D gene (7 bases). The CDR3 loop spans 15 amino acids. The V gene lost 6 bases and the J gene lost 4 bases, with 15 bases spanning the gap. Germline lookup yields CDR1 MDHEN and CDR2 SYDVKM. This chain's CDR3 is CASREAGEGTGELFF. The DNA for the CDR3 is TGTGCCAGCAGAGAGGCAGGGGAGGGCACCGGGGAGCTGTTTTTT.

V is TRBV27 and J is TRBJ1-1, with a weak D call TRBD1 (6 bases). Germline V gives CDR1 MNHEY, CDR2 SMNVEV (reference sequence). V was cut by 7 bases and J by 3 bases, with 27 bases left in between. The CDR3 spans 18 residues. The CDR3, as DNA: TGTGCCAGCACCCTTAGGGGTACGGGGGGGGCGGGCTACACTGAAGCTTTCTTT. This translates into CASTLRGTGGAGYTEAFF.

This clone was detected only a few times. The J gene is TRBJ2-3, the V gene TRBV7-8; D unclear. Per the germline V gene, CDR1 is SGHVS and CDR2 is FQNEAQ. CDR3 length: 15 amino acids. V was shortened by 0 bases and J by 4 bases, with 11 bases between the two germline ends. The CDR3 sequence is CASSLAATLSDTQYF. CDR3 nucleotides: TGTGCCAGCAGCTTAGCTGCCACCCTATCAGATACGCAGTATTTT.

The V gene is TRBV2, the J gene TRBJ2-7; 7 nucleotides agree with TRBD1. V gave up 5 bases and J gave up 7 bases; unmatched junction bases: 8. CDR1 and CDR2 (germline): SNHLY, FYNNEI. This CDR3 spans 13 amino acids. CDR3 sequence (DNA): TGTGCCAGCAGTTCAGACAGGGTGAGGGAGCAGTACTTC. This codes for CASSSDRVREQYF.

The rearrangement links TRBV28 to TRBJ1-2; D is unresolved. The CDR3 length is 12 residues. In germline, CDR1 is MDHEN, CDR2 SYDVKM. V lost 7 bases and J 3 bases, leaving 9 bases between the germline ends. CDR3 bases: TGTGCCAGCACAGCAGCGGACTATGGCTACACCTTC. This gives the protein CASTAADYGYTF.